These 28 T cell receptor beta chains share one sample of origin, sequenced in a study of T cell repertoires in cytomegalovirus infection. TCRdb recomputed calls from the reads with MiXCR, one row per CDR3 protein. This sample has about 740,000 distinct CDR3 sequences, with 35% found just once. Input material: PBMCs. The receptors originated from a human donor in good health (CMV status not recorded). Some clones in this sample may be carry-over from other donors' samples.

This clonotype has only a few counts. The rearrangement uses TRBV12-3 or TRBV12-4 and TRBJ1-1, with TRBD1 matching over 7 bases. The length of the CDR3 is 13 residues. V dropped 6 bases and J dropped 4; count of bases not matched to a gene: 5. CDR3 sequence reads: CASRPRGLTEAFF. In DNA form, the CDR3 reads TGTGCCAGCAGACCGAGGGGGCTCACTGAAGCTTTCTTT.

The chain carries TRBV10-3 and TRBJ1-5, with D perhaps matching TRBD1 (5 bases). With 3 bases removed from V and 1 base from J, the gap between germline ends came to 13 bases. The CDR3 loop spans 16 amino acids. Germline CDR1 reads ENHRY; CDR2 reads SYGVKD. The CDR3 here is CAISEIGGESNQPQHF. CDR3 bases: TGTGCCATCAGTGAAATTGGGGGGGAAAGCAATCAGCCCCAGCATTTT.

V is TRBV5-1 and J is TRBJ2-7; no clear D gene. The V end was cut by 1 base, the J end by 2 bases, with 13 bases between. This CDR3 is 15 amino acids long. Germline V gene lookup returns CDR1 SGHRS and CDR2 YFSETQ. The DNA of the CDR3 is TGCGCCAGCAGCTTGAGAACAGAAAGTACCTACGAGCAGTACTTC. The encoded protein is CASSLRTESTYEQYF.

The chain couples TRBV12-3 or TRBV12-4 to TRBJ2-5, with D perhaps TRBD1 (5 bases). This CDR3 comprises 13 residues. V shed 3 bases and J shed 6 bases, with 11 bases lying between them. DNA for the CDR3: TGTGCCAGCAGTTTTGGCCAGGGCCAGACCCAGTACTTC. This sequence encodes CASSFGQGQTQYF.

This chain uses TRBV6-4 with TRBJ1-1; D gene uncertain. The germline V gene has CDR1 MRHNA and CDR2 SNTAGT. With 2 bases removed from V and 1 base from J, the gap between germline ends came to 8 bases. This CDR3 is 14 amino acids long. CDR3 sequence reads: CASSDNRGNTEAFF. CDR3 sequence (DNA): TGTGCCAGCAGTGACAATCGGGGGAACACTGAAGCTTTCTTT.

With respect to this clonotype: One base away lies a much larger clone, so this may be a sequencing read error. J is TRBJ1-1 and V is TRBV19; the match to TRBD1 covers 7 bases. Germline V gene data show CDR1 as LNHDA and CDR2 as SQIVND (reference sequence). This CDR3 has 14 residues. The DNA of the CDR3 is TGTTCCAGTTCGGACAGGAGACGGGGCACTGAAGCTTTCTTT. It codes for CSSSDRRRGTEAFF. Combining the CDR3 with reference TRBV19 and TRBJ1-1 gives the whole variable domain DGGITQSPKYLFRKEGQNVTLSCEQNLNHDAMYWYRQDPGQGLRLIYYSQIVNDFQKGDIAEGYSVSREKKESFPLTVTSAQKNPTAFYLCSSSDRRRGTEAFFGQGTRLTVV.

V is TRBV20-1 and J is TRBJ1-1, with D unclear. The CDR3 is made up of 16 amino acids. Trimming shortened V by 1 base and J by 1 base, and 16 bases separated the two germline ends. CDR1 and CDR2 from the germline V gene are DFQATT and SNEGSKA (reference sequence). The CDR3, as DNA: TGCAGTGCTAGAGTAAAGACAACGAACAGGAACACTGAAGCTTTCTTT. As protein: CSARVKTTNRNTEAFF.

The rearrangement joins TRBV6-8 to TRBJ2-7; TRBD2 matches at 9 bases. In germline, CDR1 is MNHGY, CDR2 SAAAGT. The CDR3 spans 14 residues. Germline trimming cut 7 bases from V and 3 bases from J; bases unmatched to any gene: 7. The CDR3 DNA reads as TGTGCCAGCAAAAGACTAGCGGAGGACTACGAGCAGTACTTC. It yields the protein CASKRLAEDYEQYF.

The chain links TRBV7-9 to TRBJ2-1; tentatively, D is TRBD2 (6 bases). V gave up 2 bases and J gave up 4 bases, with 18 bases separating them. CDR3 length: 17 residues. Germline values: CDR1 SEHNR, CDR2 FQNEAQ (reference sequence). CDR3 region: CASSLLSRGKGYNEQFF. The CDR3 DNA reads TGTGCCAGCAGCTTATTATCCCGCGGGAAAGGGTACAATGAGCAGTTCTTC.

The chain couples TRBV28 to TRBJ1-1, with D hard to call. The length of the CDR3 is 14 residues. In germline, CDR1 is MDHEN, CDR2 SYDVKM. V lost 5 bases, J lost 0 bases, and 10 bases lay in between. CDR3: CASSLITVNTEAFF. For the CDR3, the DNA is TGTGCCAGCAGTCTAATAACAGTGAACACTGAAGCTTTCTTT.

The chain recombines TRBV11-1 with TRBJ2-7, with 7 nucleotides matching TRBD2. The CDR3 is 15 amino acids. Trimming removed 0 bases from V and 3 bases from J; junction bases left unmatched: 5. CDR1 SGHAT and CDR2 FQDESV come from the germline V gene (reference sequence). The CDR3 loop is CASSLAGGPFYEQYF. CDR3 coding DNA: TGTGCCAGCAGCTTAGCGGGAGGGCCTTTCTACGAGCAGTACTTC.

This clonotype was detected a few times. The chain combines TRBV11-2 with TRBJ2-2; 9 bases are shared with TRBD1. J was trimmed by 3 bases and V by 4 bases; bases with no gene match: 9. CDR3 length: 17 residues. CDR1 is SGHAT and CDR2 is FQNNGV in the germline V gene. Written as DNA, the CDR3 is TGTGCCAGCAGCTCAAACCAGGGACAGGGCCACACCGGGGAGCTGTTTTTT. Amino acid sequence: CASSSNQGQGHTGELFF.

This rearrangement joins TRBV6-2 or TRBV6-3 to TRBJ2-5; D could derive from TRBD1 or TRBD2 (6 bases each). This CDR3 spans 14 amino acids. V lost 1 base and J lost 7, with 13 bases in between. CDR1 MNHEY and CDR2 SVGEGT come from the germline V gene. CDR3: CASSYYDRRGTQYF. CDR3 in DNA: TGTGCCAGCAGTTACTACGACAGGAGGGGGACCCAGTACTTC.

The chain combines TRBV28 with TRBJ2-1, with 11 bases identical to TRBD2. Per the germline V gene, CDR1 is MDHEN and CDR2 is SYDVKM. The CDR3 sequence is 16 residues long. V was clipped by 5 bases and J by 4 bases; unmatched bases: 7. CDR3 loop: CASSPGLAGPYNEQFF. Written as DNA, the CDR3 is TGTGCCAGCAGTCCTGGACTAGCGGGCCCGTACAATGAGCAGTTCTTC.

Here the CDR3 DNA reads TGCAGCGTTGACAAGGAGGGGGAACGAGATACGCAGTATTTT. Translation: CSVDKEGERDTQYF. J is TRBJ2-3 and V is TRBV29-1, with D tentatively TRBD1 or TRBD2 (6 bases each). V lost 3 bases to trimming and J lost 5 bases, with 15 bases between them. The CDR3 extends over 14 amino acids. Germline V lookup: CDR1 SQVTM, CDR2 ANQGSEA.

Ten or more counts support this clonotype. The CDR3 DNA sequence: TGTGCCAGCAGTGAAGCGCTTCGCCTGTTTTTT. As protein: CASSEALRLFF. The chain carries TRBV2 and TRBJ1-4, with D unclear. Germline V CDR1 and CDR2: SNHLY, FYNNEI. V dropped 0 bases and J dropped 14 bases, with 7 bases sitting between them. CDR3 length: 11 residues.

At least ten counts were recorded for this clonotype. The rearrangement joins TRBV12-3 or TRBV12-4 to TRBJ1-1; D is possibly TRBD1 (5 bases). The CDR3 has 14 amino acids. Trimming shortened V by 5 bases and J by 1 base, and 11 bases separated the two germline ends. The CDR3 loop reads CASSPGRRNTEAFF. DNA of the CDR3: TGTGCCAGCAGTCCGGGACGGAGGAACACTGAAGCTTTCTTT.

This clonotype was counted at least ten times. The V and J genes are TRBV28 and TRBJ2-3; D might be TRBD2 (6 bases). Looked up from germline, CDR1 is MDHEN and CDR2 is SYDVKM. The CDR3 is made up of 15 amino acids. Trimming removed 3 bases at V and 2 bases at J, with 12 bases between. Written as DNA, the CDR3 is TGTGCCAGCAGTTTGGACGGGGGATACACAGATACGCAGTATTTT. As protein: CASSLDGGYTDTQYF. The whole variable domain, filled in from reference TRBV28 and TRBJ2-3, reads DVKVTQSSRYLVKRTGEKVFLECVQDMDHENMFWYRQDPGLGLRLIYFSYDVKMKEKGDIPEGYSVSREKKERFSLILESASTNQTSMYLCASSLDGGYTDTQYFGPGTRLTVL.

This chain connects TRBV11-2 to TRBJ2-7; the match to TRBD2 covers 8 bases. The CDR3 is made up of 17 amino acids. The V and J ends lost 1 base and 1 base, in that order; junction bases with no gene match: 9. The germline V gene has CDR1 SGHAT and CDR2 FQNNGV. CDR3 in amino acids: CASSLGGTTSVSYEQYF. The CDR3 DNA sequence: TGTGCCAGCAGCTTAGGGGGGACGACTAGCGTATCCTACGAGCAGTACTTC.

V is TRBV12-3 or TRBV12-4 and J is TRBJ2-1; the D gene is possibly TRBD1 (5 bases). V lost 8 bases and J 4 bases, leaving 9 bases between the germline ends. The CDR3 consists of 12 residues. The CDR3 sequence is CASVTGYNEQFF. CDR3 nucleotide sequence: TGTGCCAGCGTCACAGGATACAATGAGCAGTTCTTC.

The gene calls are TRBV29-1 and TRBJ2-5, with D unresolved. Trimming shortened V by 4 bases and J by 3 bases, and 15 bases separated the two germline ends. The germline CDR1 and CDR2 sequences are SQVTM and ANQGSEA. This CDR3 has 14 amino acids. The CDR3 loop is CSVGMSTAKETQYF. In nucleotides, the CDR3 is TGCAGCGTTGGAATGAGTACGGCAAAAGAGACCCAGTACTTC.

In its sample, this clonotype was seen many times. This rearrangement joins TRBV7-2 to TRBJ1-1, with no clear D. Germline V gives CDR1 SGHTA, CDR2 FQGNSA. V lost 1 base to trimming and J lost 8 bases, with 11 bases between them. CDR3 length equals 13 residues. The CDR3 protein is CASSLGSRGEAFF. The CDR3 DNA reads as TGTGCCAGCAGCTTAGGTAGTCGTGGCGAAGCTTTCTTT. Using reference TRBV7-2 and TRBJ1-1 for the parts outside the CDR3, the full variable domain is GAGVSQSPSNKVTEKGKDVELRCDPISGHTALYWYRQSLGQGLEFLIYFQGNSAPDKSGLPSDRFSAERTGGSVSTLTIQRTQQEDSAVYLCASSLGSRGEAFFGQGTRLTVV.

This clonotype occurred a few times. The rearrangement joins TRBV24-1 to TRBJ2-1, with 11 nucleotides matching TRBD2. V was clipped by 3 bases and J by 9 bases; unmatched bases: 9. The CDR3 is made up of 16 amino acids. In germline, CDR1 is KGHDR, CDR2 SFDVKD. The CDR3 reads CATSDQVAGGVGEQFF. The CDR3 DNA is TGTGCCACCAGTGATCAAGTAGCGGGGGGGGTGGGTGAGCAGTTCTTC.

V gene TRBV7-2 combines with J gene TRBJ1-1, with D possibly TRBD1 on 6 matching bases. CDR3 size: 13 residues. Trimming pared 5 bases from V and 7 bases from J, leaving 14 bases between. Germline lookup yields CDR1 SGHTA and CDR2 FQGNSA. CDR3 nucleotides: TGTGCCAGCAGCGAAGACAGGTATCATGAAGCTTTCTTT. Amino acids: CASSEDRYHEAFF.

The chain carries TRBV6-2 or TRBV6-3 and TRBJ2-1; TRBD2 matches at 10 bases. J lost 4 bases, V lost 4 bases, and 7 bases had no gene match. The CDR3 has 16 residues. Germline values: CDR1 MNHEY, CDR2 SVGEGT. CDR3 nucleotide sequence: TGTGCCAGCAGTTCGTGGACTAGCGGAGGATACAATGAGCAGTTCTTC. Amino acids: CASSSWTSGGYNEQFF.

In its sample, this clonotype was seen many times. V gene TRBV12-3 or TRBV12-4 combines with J gene TRBJ1-1; D is undetermined. Trimming stripped 5 bases from V and 4 bases from J, with 23 bases between. The CDR3 is 17 residues long. CDR3: CASSPLPFKALGTEAFF. CDR3 sequence (DNA): TGTGCCAGCAGTCCGCTCCCCTTCAAGGCCCTGGGCACTGAAGCTTTCTTT.

This clonotype appeared a few times. J is TRBJ2-7 and V is TRBV6-1; tentative D call: TRBD1 (6 bases). CDR3 length: 13 residues. The ends were cut back, 10 bases at V and 0 bases at J, with 13 bases in the middle. Germline V gives CDR1 MNHNS, CDR2 SASEGT. The CDR3 loop is CATRTASSYEQYF. The CDR3 DNA reads TGTGCCACCCGGACAGCGAGCTCCTACGAGCAGTACTTC.

This clonotype was seen only a few times. V gene TRBV28 combines with J gene TRBJ1-2; D is perhaps TRBD1 (6 bases). The CDR3 extends over 19 amino acids. The V gene's germline CDR1 is MDHEN and CDR2 SYDVKM. Trimming left V 7 bases short and J 6 bases short, with 33 bases between. The CDR3 here is CASMVPEVEWGQGRDGYTF. The CDR3, as DNA: TGTGCCAGCATGGTCCCTGAGGTCGAGTGGGGGCAGGGGAGGGATGGCTACACCTTC.